This T cell receptor beta chain was found in a study of cytomegalovirus exposure and HLA in healthy donors. Findings and caveats of the study: Presence/absence analyses treated sequencing depth as roughly uniform across donors.

Amplification used 60 Vbeta primers and 13 Jbeta primers. Clones were read by immunoSEQ multiplex PCR, and TCRdb kept only the in-frame ones, dropping some. The data hold 50,000 to 70,000 clones, with 80% observed a single time. The donors gave bone marrow, and they were healthy. These donors counted as nominally healthy when sampled, but unrecorded immune exposures were likely. This CDR3 comprises 16 residues. V lost 7 bases and J lost 8; bases outside the gene matches: 16. The germline gives CDR1 LNHDA, CDR2 SQIVND (reference sequence). Remarks on this clone: Its antigen is unknown.

Sequencing was done on a sample of PBMCs. The gene calls are TRBV19 and TRBJ1-4; 7 positions match TRBD1. The TCR originated in a male donor in good health and CMV-seronegative. The CDR3: CASTPIEGASGEKLFF. The CDR3 nucleotides read TGTGCCAGTACCCCTATCGAGGGGGCATCGGGGGAAAAACTGTTTTTT. Using reference TRBV19 and TRBJ1-4 for the parts outside the CDR3, the full variable domain is DGGITQSPKYLFRKEGQNVTLSCEQNLNHDAMYWYRQDPGQGLRLIYYSQIVNDFQKGDIAEGYSVSREKKESFPLTVTSAQKNPTAFYLCASTPIEGASGEKLFFGSGTQLSVL.